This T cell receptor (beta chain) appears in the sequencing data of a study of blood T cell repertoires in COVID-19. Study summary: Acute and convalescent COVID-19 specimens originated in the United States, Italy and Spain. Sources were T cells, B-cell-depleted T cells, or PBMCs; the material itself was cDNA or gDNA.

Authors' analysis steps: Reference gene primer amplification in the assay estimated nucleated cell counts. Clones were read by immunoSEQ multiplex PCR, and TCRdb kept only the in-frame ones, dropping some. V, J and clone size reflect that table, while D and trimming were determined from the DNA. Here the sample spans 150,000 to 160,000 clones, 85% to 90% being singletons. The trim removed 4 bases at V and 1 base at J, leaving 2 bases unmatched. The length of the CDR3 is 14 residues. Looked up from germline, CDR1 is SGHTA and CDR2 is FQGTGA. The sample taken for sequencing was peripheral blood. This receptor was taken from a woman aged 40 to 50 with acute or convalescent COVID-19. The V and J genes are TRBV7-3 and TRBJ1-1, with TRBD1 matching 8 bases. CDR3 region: CASSYGTGNTEAFF. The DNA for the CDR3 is TGTGCCAGCAGCTATGGGACAGGGAACACTGAAGCTTTCTTT.